This TCR beta chain comes out of a study of blood T cell repertoires in COVID-19. V trimming: 1 base; J trimming: 5 bases; junction bases outside the gene matches: 11. Germline CDR1 reads LGHNA; CDR2 reads YSLEER. This CDR3 spans 18 amino acids. Sequenced by immunoSEQ multiplex PCR; TCRdb stores in-frame clones only, minus some. Of about 220,000 clones in the sample, 88% were seen once. The chain employs TRBV4-3 and TRBJ2-5; 12 nucleotides agree with TRBD2. This clonotype originated in a woman aged 25 to 39 who had recovered from COVID-19. The sample comprised PBMCs or T cells enriched from blood (not recorded which). This CDR3 reads CASSQVSSGGADSETQYF. CDR3 bases: TGCGCCAGCAGCCAAGTTTCTAGCGGGGGGGCCGATTCCGAGACCCAGTACTTC.